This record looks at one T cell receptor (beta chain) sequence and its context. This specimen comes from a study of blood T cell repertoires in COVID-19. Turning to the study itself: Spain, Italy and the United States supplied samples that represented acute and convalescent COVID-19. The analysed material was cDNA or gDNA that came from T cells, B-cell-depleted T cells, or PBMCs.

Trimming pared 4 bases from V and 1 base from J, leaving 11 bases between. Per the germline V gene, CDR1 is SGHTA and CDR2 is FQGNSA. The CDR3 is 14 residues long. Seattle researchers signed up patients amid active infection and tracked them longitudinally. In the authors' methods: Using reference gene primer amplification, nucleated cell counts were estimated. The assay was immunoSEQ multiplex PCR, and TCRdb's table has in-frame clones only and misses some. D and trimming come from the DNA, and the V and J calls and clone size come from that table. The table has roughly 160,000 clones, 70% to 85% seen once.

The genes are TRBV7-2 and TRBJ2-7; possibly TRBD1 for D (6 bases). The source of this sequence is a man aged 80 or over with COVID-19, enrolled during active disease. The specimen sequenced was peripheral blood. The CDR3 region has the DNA TGTGCCAGCAGCTCCGACAGGTGGTCCTACGAGCAGTACTTC. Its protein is CASSSDRWSYEQYF. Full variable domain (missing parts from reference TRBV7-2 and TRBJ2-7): GAGVSQSPSNKVTEKGKDVELRCDPISGHTALYWYRQSLGQGLEFLIYFQGNSAPDKSGLPSDRFSAERTGGSVSTLTIQRTQQEDSAVYLCASSSDRWSYEQYFGPGTRLTVT.